What follows describes a single T cell receptor beta chain. The sample comes from a study of cytomegalovirus exposure and HLA in healthy donors. CDR1 SGHDN and CDR2 FVKESK come from the germline V gene. V dropped 3 bases and J dropped 1; count of bases not matched to a gene: 4. This CDR3 is 16 amino acids long. 13 Jbeta primers and 60 Vbeta primers were used for the PCR. TCRdb's copy holds only in-frame clones and misses some; the assay was immunoSEQ multiplex PCR. The repertoire has more than 130,000 clones, about 86% of them found once; the top ten carry more than 4%. Sequenced material: PBMCs. This clonotype was obtained from a man in his forties or fifties in good health and CMV-seropositive. The J gene is TRBJ2-1, the V gene TRBV14; 9 bases line up with TRBD2. The CDR3 DNA sequence: TGTGCCAGCAGCCACCTAGCGGGACTTTCCTACAATGAGCAGTTCTTC. Amino acid sequence: CASSHLAGLSYNEQFF. Based on the CDR3 plus reference TRBV14 and TRBJ2-1, the full variable domain is EAGVTQFPSHSVIEKGQTVTLRCDPISGHDNLYWYRRVMGKEIKFLLHFVKESKQDESGMPNNRFLAERTGGTYSTLKVQPAELEDSGVYFCASSHLAGLSYNEQFFGPGTRLTVL.